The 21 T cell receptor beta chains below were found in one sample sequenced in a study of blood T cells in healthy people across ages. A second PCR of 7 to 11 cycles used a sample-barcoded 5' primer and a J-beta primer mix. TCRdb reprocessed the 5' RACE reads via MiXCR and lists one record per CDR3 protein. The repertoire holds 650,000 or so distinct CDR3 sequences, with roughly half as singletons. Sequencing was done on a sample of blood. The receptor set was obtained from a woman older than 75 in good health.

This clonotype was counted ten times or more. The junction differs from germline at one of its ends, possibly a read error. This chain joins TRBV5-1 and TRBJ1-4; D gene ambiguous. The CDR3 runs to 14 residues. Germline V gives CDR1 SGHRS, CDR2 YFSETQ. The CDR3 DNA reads TGTGCCAGCAGCTTAGGACCGGCGAATGAAAAACTGTTTTTT. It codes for CASSLGPANEKLFF.

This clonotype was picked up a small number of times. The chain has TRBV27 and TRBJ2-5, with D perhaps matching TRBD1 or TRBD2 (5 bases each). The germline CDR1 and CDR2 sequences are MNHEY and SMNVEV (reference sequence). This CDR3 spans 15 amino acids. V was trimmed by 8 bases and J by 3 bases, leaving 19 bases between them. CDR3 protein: CASPLVLGTEETQYF. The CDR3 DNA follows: TGTGCCAGCCCACTTGTGTTGGGGACCGAAGAGACCCAGTACTTC.

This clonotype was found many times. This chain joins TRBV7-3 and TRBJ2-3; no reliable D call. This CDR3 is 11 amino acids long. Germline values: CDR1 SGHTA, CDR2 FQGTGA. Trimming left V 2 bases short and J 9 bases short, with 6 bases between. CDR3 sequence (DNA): TGTGCCAGCAGCTTACTATCCACGCAGTATTTT. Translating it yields CASSLLSTQYF.

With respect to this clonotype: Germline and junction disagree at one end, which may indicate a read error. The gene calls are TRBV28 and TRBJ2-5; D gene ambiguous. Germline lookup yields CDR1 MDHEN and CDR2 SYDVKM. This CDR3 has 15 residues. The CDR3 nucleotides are TGTGCCAACAGTTTAGGCCAAAACTTCCAAGAGACCCAGTACTTC. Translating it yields CANSLGQNFQETQYF. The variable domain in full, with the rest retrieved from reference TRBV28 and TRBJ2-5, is DVKVTQSSRYLVKRTGEKVFLECVQDMDHENMFWYRQDPGLGLRLIYFSYDVKMKEKGDIPEGYSVSREKKERFSLILESASTNQTSMYLCANSLGQNFQETQYFGPGTRLLVL.

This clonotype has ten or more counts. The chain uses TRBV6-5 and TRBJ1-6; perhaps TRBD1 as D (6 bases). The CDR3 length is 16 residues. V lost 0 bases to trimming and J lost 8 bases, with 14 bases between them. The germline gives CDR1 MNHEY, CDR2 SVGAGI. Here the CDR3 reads CASSYSKGVGYSPLHF. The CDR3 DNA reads TGTGCCAGCAGTTACTCGAAGGGGGTCGGGTATTCACCCCTCCACTTT.

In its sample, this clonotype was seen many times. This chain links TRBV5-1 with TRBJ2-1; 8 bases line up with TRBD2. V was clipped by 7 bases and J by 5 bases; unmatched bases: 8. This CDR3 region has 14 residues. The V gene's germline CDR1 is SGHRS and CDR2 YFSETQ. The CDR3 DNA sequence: TGCGCCAGCGGACAGACTAGCGCCGACAATGAGCAGTTCTTC. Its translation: CASGQTSADNEQFF.

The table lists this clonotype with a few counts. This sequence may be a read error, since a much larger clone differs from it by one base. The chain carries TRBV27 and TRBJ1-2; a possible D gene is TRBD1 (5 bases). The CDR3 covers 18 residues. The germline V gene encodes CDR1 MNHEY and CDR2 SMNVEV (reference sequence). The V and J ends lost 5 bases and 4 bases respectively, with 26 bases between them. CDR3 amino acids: CASSPSRDGLIRSYGYTF. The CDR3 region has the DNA TGTGCCAGCAGTCCCTCCCGGGACGGCCTCATCAGGAGCTATGGCTACACCTTC.

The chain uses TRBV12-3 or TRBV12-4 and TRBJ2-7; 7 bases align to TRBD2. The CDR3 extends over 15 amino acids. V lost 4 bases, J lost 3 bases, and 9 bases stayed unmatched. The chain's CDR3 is CASSSTGREDYEQYF. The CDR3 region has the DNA TGTGCCAGCAGTTCCACGGGACGGGAGGACTACGAGCAGTACTTC.

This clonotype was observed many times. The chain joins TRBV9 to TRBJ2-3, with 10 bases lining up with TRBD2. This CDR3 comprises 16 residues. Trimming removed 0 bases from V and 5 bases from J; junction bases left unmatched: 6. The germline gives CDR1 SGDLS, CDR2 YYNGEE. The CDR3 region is CASSVGPAGGLDTQYF. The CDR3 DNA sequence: TGTGCCAGCAGCGTAGGTCCAGCGGGAGGGTTAGATACGCAGTATTTT. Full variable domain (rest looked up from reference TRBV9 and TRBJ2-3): DSGVTQTPKHLITATGQRVTLRCSPRSGDLSVYWYQQSLDQGLQFLIQYYNGEERAKGNILERFSAQQFPDLHSELNLSSLELGDSALYFCASSVGPAGGLDTQYFGPGTRLTVL.

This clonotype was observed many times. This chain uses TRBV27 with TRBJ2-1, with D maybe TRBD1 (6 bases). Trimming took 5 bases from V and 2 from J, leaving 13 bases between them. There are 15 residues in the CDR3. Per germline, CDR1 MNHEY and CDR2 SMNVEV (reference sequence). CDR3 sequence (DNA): TGTGCCAGCAGTCCACAGGGAACCACCTACAATGAGCAGTTCTTC. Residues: CASSPQGTTYNEQFF.

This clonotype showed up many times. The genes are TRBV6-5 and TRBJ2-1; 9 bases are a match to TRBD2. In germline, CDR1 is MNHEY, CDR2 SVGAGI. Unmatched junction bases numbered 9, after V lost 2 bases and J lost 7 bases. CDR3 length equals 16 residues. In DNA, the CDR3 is TGTGCCAGCAGTTACGGTAGCGGGAGTTCGGGGAATGAGCAGTTCTTC. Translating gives CASSYGSGSSGNEQFF.

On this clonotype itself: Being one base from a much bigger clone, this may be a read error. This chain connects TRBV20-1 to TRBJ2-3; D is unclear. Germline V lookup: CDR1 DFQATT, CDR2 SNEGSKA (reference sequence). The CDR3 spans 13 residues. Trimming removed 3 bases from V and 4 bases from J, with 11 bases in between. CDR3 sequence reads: CSASLGDPDTQYF. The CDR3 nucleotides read TGCAGTGCTAGCCTTGGTGATCCAGATACGCAGTATTTT.

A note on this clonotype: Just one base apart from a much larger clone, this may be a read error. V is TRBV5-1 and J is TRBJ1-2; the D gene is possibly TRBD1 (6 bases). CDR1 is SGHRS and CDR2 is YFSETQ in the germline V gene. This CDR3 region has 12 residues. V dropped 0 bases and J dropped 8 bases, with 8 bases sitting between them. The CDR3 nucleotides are TGCGCCAGCAGCTTGGGCACAGGGGGCTACACCTTC. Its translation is CASSLGTGGYTF.

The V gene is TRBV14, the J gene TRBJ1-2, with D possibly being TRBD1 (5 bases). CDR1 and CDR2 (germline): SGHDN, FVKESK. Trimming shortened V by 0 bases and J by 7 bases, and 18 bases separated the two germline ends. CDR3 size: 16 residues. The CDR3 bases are TGTGCCAGCAGCCAAGATAATATCGGCAGGGCGTGTGGCTACACCTTC. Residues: CASSQDNIGRACGYTF.

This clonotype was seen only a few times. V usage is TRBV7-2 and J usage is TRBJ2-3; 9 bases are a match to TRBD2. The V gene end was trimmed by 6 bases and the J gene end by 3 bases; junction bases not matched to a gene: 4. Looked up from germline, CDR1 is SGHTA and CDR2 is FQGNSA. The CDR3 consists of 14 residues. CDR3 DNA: TGTGCCAGCAGTAGCGGGGGTCGGACAGATACGCAGTATTTT. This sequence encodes CASSSGGRTDTQYF.

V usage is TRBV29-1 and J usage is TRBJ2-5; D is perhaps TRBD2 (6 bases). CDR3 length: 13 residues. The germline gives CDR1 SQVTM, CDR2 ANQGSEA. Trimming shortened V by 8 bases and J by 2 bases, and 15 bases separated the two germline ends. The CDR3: CSTVPGGQETQYF. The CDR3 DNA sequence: TGCAGCACAGTACCTGGAGGGCAAGAGACCCAGTACTTC.

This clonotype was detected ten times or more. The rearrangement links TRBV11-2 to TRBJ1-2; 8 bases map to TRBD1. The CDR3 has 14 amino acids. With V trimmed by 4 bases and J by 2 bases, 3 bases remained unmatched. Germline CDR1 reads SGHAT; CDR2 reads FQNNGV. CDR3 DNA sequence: TGTGCCAGCAGCTACCGGGACAGGAACTATGGCTACACCTTC. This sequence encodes CASSYRDRNYGYTF.

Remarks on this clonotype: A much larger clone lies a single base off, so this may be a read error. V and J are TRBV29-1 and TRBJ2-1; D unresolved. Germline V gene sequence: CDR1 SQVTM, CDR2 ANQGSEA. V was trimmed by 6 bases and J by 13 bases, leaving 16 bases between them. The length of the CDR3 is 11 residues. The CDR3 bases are TGCAGCGTCGATGGGCAAGAGACCCAGTTCTTC. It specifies CSVDGQETQFF.

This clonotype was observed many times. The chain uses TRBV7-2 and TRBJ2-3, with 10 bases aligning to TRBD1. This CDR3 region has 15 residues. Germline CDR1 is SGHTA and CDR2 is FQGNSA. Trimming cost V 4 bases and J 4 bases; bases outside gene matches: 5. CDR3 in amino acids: CASSYRTGGSDTQYF. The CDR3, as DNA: TGTGCCAGCAGCTATCGGACAGGGGGGTCAGATACGCAGTATTTT.

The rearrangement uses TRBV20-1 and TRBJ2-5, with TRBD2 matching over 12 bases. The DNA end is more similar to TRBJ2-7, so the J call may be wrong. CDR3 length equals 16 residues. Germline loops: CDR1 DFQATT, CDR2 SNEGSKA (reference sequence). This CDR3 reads CSARELLAGGSGEQYF. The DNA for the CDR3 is TGCAGTGCTAGAGAATTGCTAGCGGGGGGGTCGGGCGAGCAGTACTTC.

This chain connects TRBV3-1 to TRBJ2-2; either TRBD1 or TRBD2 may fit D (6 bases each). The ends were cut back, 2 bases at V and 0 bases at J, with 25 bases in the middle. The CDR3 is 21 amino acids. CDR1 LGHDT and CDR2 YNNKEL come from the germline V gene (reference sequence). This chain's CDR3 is CASSQTREGGRAHPNTGELFF. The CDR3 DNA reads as TGTGCCAGCAGCCAAACCCGCGAGGGGGGTAGGGCTCATCCGAACACCGGGGAGCTGTTTTTT. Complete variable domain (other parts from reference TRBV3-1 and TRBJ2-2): DTAVSQTPKYLVTQMGNDKSIKCEQNLGHDTMYWYKQDSKKFLKIMFSYNNKELIINETVPNRFSPKSPDKAHLNLHINSLELGDSAVYFCASSQTREGGRAHPNTGELFFGEGSRLTVL.